This T cell receptor (beta chain) is drawn from a study of immune evolution from preneoplasia to lung adenocarcinoma. Trimming at V came to 4 bases and at J to 6 bases, leaving 5 bases not matched to a gene. There are 14 residues in the CDR3. CDR1 SGHRS and CDR2 YFSETQ come from the germline V gene. Sequencing was performed with immunoSEQ multiplex PCR; in TCRdb, only in-frame clones are kept and a portion is missing. Of a few thousand clones listed, roughly three quarters are singletons. The V gene is TRBV5-1, the J gene TRBJ2-7; TRBD1 aligns across 12 bases. Sample: FFPE adjacent normal lung tissue. This receptor was taken from a donor aged 70 or over with lung adenocarcinoma. The CDR3 bases are TGCGCCAGCAGCCACGGGACAGGGGGCGTCGAGCAGTACTTC. Translation gives CASSHGTGGVEQYF.